This T cell receptor (beta chain) was identified in a study of technical replicates of blood from a handful of donors listed by TCRdb under 2017. The library was built by means of the immunoSEQ multiplex PCR assay. As stored in TCRdb, this immuneACCESS dataset retains in-frame rearrangements with V and J assigned. A fraction of the clones does not appear; measured against another copy, unresolved V genes explain less than half of the discrepancy, and the remainder lacks a known reason. This sample gives around 67,000 clones in total; around 95% of them show up just once. The biggest ten clones account for roughly 0.24% of the sample. Remarks on this clone: The clone's antigen remains unknown. No qualities accompany the bases; no much larger clone lies one base away.

The sequence came from a human donor in good health. Sequenced sample: T cells isolated from PBMCs.

The CDR3 protein sequence reads: CASSREVRGVYEQYF. The sequence in DNA is TGTGCCAGCAGCAGGGAAGTCAGGGGGGTTTACGAGCAGTACTTC. The chain employs TRBV6-5 and TRBJ2-7; 7 matching bases give a weak D call of TRBD1. Reading the germline V gene gives CDR1 MNHEY and CDR2 SVGAGI. V is cut by 6 bases and J by 4 bases, and the space between the germline ends is 19 bases. The CDR3, from cysteine to phenylalanine, totals 15 residues. Just CDR3 DNA is preserved here, 45 bases in frame from base 1.